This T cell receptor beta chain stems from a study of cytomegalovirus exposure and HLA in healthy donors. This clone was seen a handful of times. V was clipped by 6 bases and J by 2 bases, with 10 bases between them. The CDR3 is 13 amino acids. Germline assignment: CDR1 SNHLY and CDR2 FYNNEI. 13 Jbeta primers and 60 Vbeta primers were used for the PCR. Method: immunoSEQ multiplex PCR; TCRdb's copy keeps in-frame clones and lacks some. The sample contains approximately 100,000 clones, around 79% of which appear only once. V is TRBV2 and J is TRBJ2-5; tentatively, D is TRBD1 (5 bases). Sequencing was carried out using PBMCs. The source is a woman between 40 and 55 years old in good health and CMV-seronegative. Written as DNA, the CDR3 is TGTGCCAGCAGATTAGGGGTTCAAGAGACCCAGTACTTC. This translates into CASRLGVQETQYF.